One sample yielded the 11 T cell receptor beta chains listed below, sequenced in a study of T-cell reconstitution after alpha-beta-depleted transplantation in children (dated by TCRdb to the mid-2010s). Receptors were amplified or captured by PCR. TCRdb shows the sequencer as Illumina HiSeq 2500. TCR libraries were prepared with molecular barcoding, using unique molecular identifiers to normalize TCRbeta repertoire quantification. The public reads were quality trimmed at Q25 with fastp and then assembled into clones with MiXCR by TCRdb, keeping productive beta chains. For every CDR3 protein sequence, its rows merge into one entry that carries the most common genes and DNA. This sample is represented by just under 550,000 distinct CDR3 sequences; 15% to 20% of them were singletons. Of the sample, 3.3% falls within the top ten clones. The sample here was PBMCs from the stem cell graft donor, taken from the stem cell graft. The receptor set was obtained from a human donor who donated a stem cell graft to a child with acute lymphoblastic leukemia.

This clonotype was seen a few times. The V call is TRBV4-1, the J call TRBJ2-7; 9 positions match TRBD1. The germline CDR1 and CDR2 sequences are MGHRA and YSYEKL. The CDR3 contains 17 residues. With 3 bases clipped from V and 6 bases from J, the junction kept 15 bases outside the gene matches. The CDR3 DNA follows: TGCGCCAGCAGCCATTTGGGACAGGGCCGGGGTGGGAGCGAGCAGTACTTC. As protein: CASSHLGQGRGGSEQYF.

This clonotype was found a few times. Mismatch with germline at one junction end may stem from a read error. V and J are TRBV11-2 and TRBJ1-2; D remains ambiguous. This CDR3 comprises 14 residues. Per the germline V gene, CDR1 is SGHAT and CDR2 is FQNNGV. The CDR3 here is CASSSLMSEGSSLF. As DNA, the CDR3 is TGTGCCAGCAGCTCCCTCATGAGTGAAGGGTCTTCCCTCTTC. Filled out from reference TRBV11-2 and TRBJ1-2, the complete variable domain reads EAGVAQSPRYKIIEKRQSVAFWCNPISGHATLYWYQQILGQGPKLLIQFQNNGVVDDSQLPKDRFSAERLKGVDSTLKIQPAKLEDSAVYLCASSSLMSEGSSLFGSGTRLTVV.

The CDR3 DNA is TGTGCCATCAGTGAGTCCGCAGATGAAGCTTTCTTT. This encodes CAISESADEAFF. The rearrangement joins TRBV10-3 to TRBJ1-1; D is uncertain. V lost 0 bases, J lost 7 bases, and 6 bases lay in between. CDR1 and CDR2 from the germline V gene are ENHRY and SYGVKD. The CDR3 consists of 12 residues.

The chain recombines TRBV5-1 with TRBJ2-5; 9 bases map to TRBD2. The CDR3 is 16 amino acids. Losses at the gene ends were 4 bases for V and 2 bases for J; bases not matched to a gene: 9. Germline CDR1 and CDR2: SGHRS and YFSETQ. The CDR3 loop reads CASSLAGSIIQETQYF. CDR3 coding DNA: TGCGCCAGCAGCCTAGCGGGATCCATCATACAAGAGACCCAGTACTTC.

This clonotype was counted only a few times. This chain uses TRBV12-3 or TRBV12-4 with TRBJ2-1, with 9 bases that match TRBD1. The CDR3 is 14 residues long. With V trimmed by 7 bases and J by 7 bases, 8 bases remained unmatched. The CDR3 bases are TGTGCCAGCACCACTGGACAGGGGAGTAATGAGCAGTTCTTC. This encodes CASTTGQGSNEQFF.

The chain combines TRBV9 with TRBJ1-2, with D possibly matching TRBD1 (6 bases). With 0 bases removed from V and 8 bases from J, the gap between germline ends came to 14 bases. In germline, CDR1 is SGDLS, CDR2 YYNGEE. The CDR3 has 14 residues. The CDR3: CASSVEQGRWGYTF. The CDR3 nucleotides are TGTGCCAGCAGCGTAGAGCAGGGGAGGTGGGGCTACACCTTC. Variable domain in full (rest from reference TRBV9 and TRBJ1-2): DSGVTQTPKHLITATGQRVTLRCSPRSGDLSVYWYQQSLDQGLQFLIQYYNGEERAKGNILERFSAQQFPDLHSELNLSSLELGDSALYFCASSVEQGRWGYTFGSGTRLTVV.

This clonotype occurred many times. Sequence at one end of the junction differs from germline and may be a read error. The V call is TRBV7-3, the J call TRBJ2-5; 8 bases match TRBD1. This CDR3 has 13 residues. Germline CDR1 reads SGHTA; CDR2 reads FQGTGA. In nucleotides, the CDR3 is TGCGCCAGCAGCGTCGACAGGGGTGAGACCCAGTACTTC. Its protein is CASSVDRGETQYF.

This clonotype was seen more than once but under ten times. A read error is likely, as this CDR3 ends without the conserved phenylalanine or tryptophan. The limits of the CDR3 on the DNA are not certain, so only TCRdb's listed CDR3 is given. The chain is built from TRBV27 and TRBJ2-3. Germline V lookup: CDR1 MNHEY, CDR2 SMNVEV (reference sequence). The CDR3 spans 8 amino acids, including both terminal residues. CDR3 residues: CASIRQGS.

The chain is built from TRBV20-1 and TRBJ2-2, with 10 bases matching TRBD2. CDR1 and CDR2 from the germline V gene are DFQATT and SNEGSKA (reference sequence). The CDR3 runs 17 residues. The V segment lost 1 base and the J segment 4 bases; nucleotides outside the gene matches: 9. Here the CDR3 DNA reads TGCAGTGCTAGAGCCCCTAGCGGGAGCATAACCACCGGGGAGCTGTTTTTT. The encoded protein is CSARAPSGSITTGELFF.

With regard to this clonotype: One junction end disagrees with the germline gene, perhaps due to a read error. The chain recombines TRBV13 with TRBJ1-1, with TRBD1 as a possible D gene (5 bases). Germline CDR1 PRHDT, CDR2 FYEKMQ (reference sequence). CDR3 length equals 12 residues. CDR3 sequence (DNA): TGTGCCAGCAGCTTCATGGACACTGAAGTTTTCTTT. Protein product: CASSFMDTEVFF.

CDR3 nucleotides: TGTGCCAGCAGTTTGTTACTAGTATTGGGAACTGAAGCTTTCTTT. This codes for CASSLLLVLGTEAFF. The chain recombines TRBV12-3 or TRBV12-4 with TRBJ1-1; no clear D gene. The ends were cut back, 3 bases at V and 5 bases at J, with 16 bases in the middle. The CDR3 sequence is 15 residues long.